One and the same sample provided the 22 T cell receptor beta chains below, sequenced in a study of T-cell memory formation after mild COVID-19. TCRdb ran MiXCR on the 5' RACE reads and lists one entry per CDR3 protein. The sample lists about 350,000 distinct CDR3 sequences; around 27% were seen once. Sequenced sample: PBMCs or a T cell subset sorted from them (not recorded which). The receptors here all came from an adult woman who had mild COVID-19 (a few samples of this study predate the infection). Cell type and time point are not known.

V is TRBV20-1 and J is TRBJ1-2; D possibly corresponds to TRBD1 (5 bases). Germline CDR1 and CDR2: DFQATT and SNEGSKA (reference sequence). This CDR3 region has 12 residues. V gave up 6 bases and J gave up 4 bases, with 12 bases separating them. The CDR3 DNA is TGCAGTGCCCGGACATCCTCCTATGGCTACACCTTC. It is translated as CSARTSSYGYTF.

J is TRBJ2-7 and V is TRBV7-9; D remains unclear. The germline gives CDR1 SEHNR, CDR2 FQNEAQ (reference sequence). V lost 1 base, J lost 0 bases, and 7 bases lay in between. The CDR3 consists of 14 residues. The CDR3 loop is CASSLELLSYEQYF. Here the CDR3 DNA reads TGTGCCAGCAGCTTAGAACTACTCTCCTACGAGCAGTACTTC.

CDR3 loop: CASSPGVIPSNTEAFF. CDR3 bases: TGCGCCAGCAGCCCTGGGGTGATTCCCTCGAACACTGAAGCTTTCTTT. The V call is TRBV5-1, the J call TRBJ1-1; D is ambiguous. The germline CDR1 and CDR2 sequences are SGHRS and YFSETQ. V dropped 4 bases and J dropped 1 base, with 17 bases sitting between them. CDR3 length: 16 amino acids.

This clonotype was found a few times. The chain couples TRBV5-1 to TRBJ2-4, with D unresolved. V lost 5 bases, J lost 0 bases, and 24 bases lay in between. CDR1 and CDR2 (germline): SGHRS, YFSETQ. This CDR3 region has 19 residues. The CDR3 region is CASSNPPGLGRLAKNIQYF. The CDR3 DNA is TGCGCCAGCAGTAACCCCCCTGGATTGGGCCGTCTAGCCAAAAACATTCAGTACTTC.

This clonotype was counted a few times. DNA for the CDR3: TGTGCCAGCAGCCCTGGGATAGGGGATAGCGGGAGGGACTACGAGCAGTACTTC. Its protein product is CASSPGIGDSGRDYEQYF. The rearrangement uses TRBV7-2 and TRBJ2-7; 11 bases align to TRBD2. The CDR3 has 18 amino acids. The V gene's germline CDR1 is SGHTA and CDR2 FQGNSA. Germline trimming cut 5 bases from V and 3 bases from J; bases unmatched to any gene: 15.

CDR3 amino acids: CASSPSGALYTEAFF. As DNA, the CDR3 is TGTGCCAGCTCTCCTTCAGGGGCTCTTTACACTGAAGCTTTCTTT. The gene calls are TRBV6-5 and TRBJ1-1, with D perhaps TRBD1 (6 bases). Germline V gene data show CDR1 as MNHEY and CDR2 as SVGAGI. Trimming left V 8 bases short and J 3 bases short, with 19 bases between. CDR3 length equals 15 residues.

In this sample, this clonotype turned up a few times. The chain employs TRBV18 and TRBJ2-5; no firm D call. Germline V lookup: CDR1 KGHSH, CDR2 LQKENI. The CDR3 has 16 amino acids. Trimming cost V 3 bases and J 2 bases, with 16 bases left between them. The CDR3 reads CASSPTLHRAQETQYF. CDR3 nucleotide sequence: TGTGCCAGCTCACCGACCCTTCACAGAGCTCAAGAGACCCAGTACTTC. The whole variable domain, remainder taken from reference TRBV18 and TRBJ2-5, is NAGVMQNPRHLVRRRGQEARLRCSPMKGHSHVYWYRQLPEEGLKFMVYLQKENIIDESGMPKERFSAEFPKEGPSILRIQQVVRGDSAAYFCASSPTLHRAQETQYFGPGTRLLVL.

Concerning this clonotype: Germline and junction disagree at one end, which may indicate a read error. The J gene is TRBJ2-3, the V gene TRBV5-1; possible D gene TRBD1, 5 bases. CDR1 and CDR2 (germline): SGHRS, YFSETQ. The CDR3 covers 15 residues. CDR3 sequence: CASSLAGDTSLIGVF. The CDR3 DNA is TGCGCCAGCAGCTTGGCCGGAGACACGTCCCTCATAGGGGTTTTT.

A remark on this clonotype: An end of the junction differs from the germline gene, which may be a read error. The genes are TRBV5-1 and TRBJ2-3; 7 bases fit TRBD1. Germline CDR1 and CDR2: SGHRS and YFSETQ. This CDR3 is built from 15 residues. The CDR3 coding sequence is TGCGCCATCAGCTTGGTCACAGGGGGCACAGATACGCAGTATTTT. It specifies CAISLVTGGTDTQYF.

The V call is TRBV5-1, the J call TRBJ1-2, with 9 positions matching TRBD1. V lost 6 bases to trimming and J lost 0 bases; unmatched junction nucleotides: 12. Germline CDR1 is SGHRS and CDR2 is YFSETQ. CDR3 size: 17 residues. CDR3 DNA sequence: TGCGCCAGCACCCTTCGAGGACAGGGGCACCCTAACTATGGCTACACCTTC. Translating it yields CASTLRGQGHPNYGYTF.

This clonotype was observed a handful of times. The chain joins TRBV5-1 to TRBJ1-1; 7 bases align to TRBD1. This CDR3 has 15 residues. V was pared by 1 base and J by 3 bases, with 6 bases of the junction left unmatched. Germline V lookup: CDR1 SGHRS, CDR2 YFSETQ. The CDR3 protein is CASSLSAQGDTEAFF. The CDR3 coding sequence is TGCGCCAGCAGCTTGAGCGCGCAGGGGGACACTGAAGCTTTCTTT.

This clonotype was detected a few times. V usage is TRBV20-1 and J usage is TRBJ2-1, with 11 bases aligning to TRBD2. Germline lookup yields CDR1 DFQATT and CDR2 SNEGSKA (reference sequence). There are 16 residues in the CDR3. Trimming at V came to 1 base and at J to 4 bases, leaving 6 bases not matched to a gene. The CDR3, as DNA: TGCAGTGCTAGAGCCGGGACTAGCGGACCTTACAATGAGCAGTTCTTC. Its protein is CSARAGTSGPYNEQFF.

V and J are TRBV3-1 and TRBJ2-7; 8 positions agree with TRBD2. This CDR3 has 14 amino acids. V dropped 6 bases and J dropped 3; count of bases not matched to a gene: 7. CDR1 and CDR2 (germline): LGHDT, YNNKEL (reference sequence). The CDR3 DNA sequence: TGTGCCAGCAGTCGGAGCGGGGGCTTCTACGAGCAGTACTTC. Translation: CASSRSGGFYEQYF.

The chain couples TRBV24-1 to TRBJ2-3, with TRBD2 matching over 7 bases. CDR1 and CDR2 (germline): KGHDR, SFDVKD. CDR3 length: 17 amino acids. V gave up 3 bases and J gave up 8 bases; unmatched junction bases: 16. In DNA, the CDR3 is TGTGCCACCAGTGATCCGCACCTGGGACTACCCGCAAGTACGCAGTATTTT. It is translated as CATSDPHLGLPASTQYF.

This clonotype was picked up a small number of times. The CDR3 region has the DNA TGTGCCAGCAGTCAGAGACAGCTGAACACTGAAGCTTTCTTT. This gives the protein CASSQRQLNTEAFF. The J gene is TRBJ1-1, the V gene TRBV6-5; D may be TRBD1 (5 bases). The V end lost 5 bases, the J end lost 0 bases, and 10 bases lay between the germline ends. Germline V gene data show CDR1 as MNHEY and CDR2 as SVGAGI. The CDR3 length is 14 residues.

The chain combines TRBV3-1 with TRBJ2-7; D call uncertain. The CDR3 sequence is 15 residues long. Germline CDR1 is LGHDT and CDR2 is YNNKEL (reference sequence). Between the trimmed V and J ends, which lost 2 bases and 2 bases, there was a span of 13 bases. The CDR3 bases are TGTGCCAGCAGCCAAAGCCCTACACCCGCCTACGAGCAGTACTTC. Amino acids: CASSQSPTPAYEQYF.

The V gene is TRBV9, the J gene TRBJ2-1, with D possibly TRBD2 on 5 matching bases. Trimming took off 3 bases at V and 9 bases at J, with 13 bases between the two ends. Germline CDR1 SGDLS, CDR2 YYNGEE. The length of the CDR3 is 13 residues. The CDR3 sequence is CASSEGGGSEQFF. DNA of the CDR3: TGTGCCAGCAGCGAGGGTGGAGGAAGTGAGCAGTTCTTC.

V gene TRBV7-9 combines with J gene TRBJ2-1; TRBD2 might be the D (6 bases). Trimming stripped 5 bases from V and 0 bases from J, with 14 bases between. The CDR3 has 16 amino acids. Germline-derived CDR1 and CDR2 are SEHNR and FQNEAQ (reference sequence). CDR3 nucleotides: TGTGCCAGCAGCCCCCGGGAGTCTAGCTCCTACAATGAGCAGTTCTTC. This translates into CASSPRESSSYNEQFF.

In its sample, this clonotype was seen a few times. The V call is TRBV20-1, the J call TRBJ1-2, with unresolved D. This CDR3 region has 14 residues. Germline V gives CDR1 DFQATT, CDR2 SNEGSKA (reference sequence). Between the trimmed V and J ends, which lost 3 bases and 8 bases, there was a span of 19 bases. The DNA for the CDR3 is TGCAGTGCTAGGGGAGTGGGCCTCGGGAGAGGCTACACCTTC. It is translated as CSARGVGLGRGYTF.

V is TRBV24-1 and J is TRBJ2-3, with D perhaps matching TRBD1 (5 bases). The CDR3 spans 14 residues. Germline CDR1 is KGHDR and CDR2 is SFDVKD. V dropped 3 bases and J dropped 2 bases, with 8 bases sitting between them. This CDR3 is CATSDTGFTDTQYF. DNA of the CDR3: TGTGCCACCAGTGATACAGGATTCACAGATACGCAGTATTTT.

This sequence joins TRBV7-8 and TRBJ2-5; 10 bases line up with TRBD2. J lost 7 bases, V lost 4 bases, and 15 bases had no gene match. The CDR3 covers 17 residues. Germline CDR1 and CDR2: SGHVS and FQNEAQ. In nucleotides, the CDR3 is TGTGCCAGCAGCTCGTTGTCCGGGACTAGCGCGCAGGGGACCCAGTACTTC. Protein: CASSSLSGTSAQGTQYF.

This chain joins TRBV7-6 and TRBJ2-7, with 15 bases aligning to TRBD2. Trimming removed 5 bases from V and 4 bases from J; junction bases left unmatched: 9. The CDR3 runs 17 residues. Per the germline V gene, CDR1 is SGHVS and CDR2 is FNYEAQ. The CDR3 loop is CASSPGPGLAGGYEQYF. The CDR3 bases are TGTGCCAGCAGCCCGGGGCCGGGACTAGCGGGGGGATACGAGCAGTACTTC.